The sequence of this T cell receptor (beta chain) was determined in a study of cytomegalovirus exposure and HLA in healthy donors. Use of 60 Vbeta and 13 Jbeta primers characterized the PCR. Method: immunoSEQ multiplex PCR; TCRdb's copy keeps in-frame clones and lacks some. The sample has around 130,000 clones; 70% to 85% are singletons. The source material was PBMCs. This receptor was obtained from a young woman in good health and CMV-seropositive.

The DNA for the CDR3 is TGTGCCAGCAACTGGGGGGACGGGAACTATGGCTACACCTTC. This gives the protein CASNWGDGNYGYTF. The V and J genes are TRBV5-6 and TRBJ1-2, with D perhaps matching TRBD1 (5 bases). This CDR3 is 14 amino acids long. Per the germline V gene, CDR1 is SGHDT and CDR2 is YYEEEE. V shed 6 bases and J shed 2 bases, with 14 bases lying between them.